Presented here are 22 T cell receptor beta chains from one specimen sequenced in a study of cytomegalovirus exposure and HLA in healthy donors. The primer mix had 60 Vbeta and 13 Jbeta primers. Profiling relied on immunoSEQ multiplex PCR, and the TCRdb table lists in-frame clones only, not all of them. The table has about 130,000 clones, roughly 85% seen once. Sequencing input: PBMCs. The receptors come from a man aged 40-49 years in good health and CMV-seronegative.

This rearrangement joins TRBV25-1 to TRBJ1-5; D ambiguous. The germline CDR1 and CDR2 sequences are MGHDK and SYGVNS. The CDR3 has 12 residues. V lost 9 bases to trimming and J lost 4 bases, with 10 bases between them. CDR3: CARGSGNQPQHF. CDR3 DNA: TGTGCCAGGGGAAGCGGGAATCAGCCCCAGCATTTT. Complete variable domain (other parts from reference TRBV25-1 and TRBJ1-5): EADIYQTPRYLVIGTGKKITLECSQTMGHDKMYWYQQDPGMELHLIHYSYGVNSTEKGDLSSESTVSRIRTEHFPLTLESARPSHTSQYLCARGSGNQPQHFGDGTRLSIL.

The CDR3 is CASSPGTGAGATNEKLFF. The CDR3 bases are TGCGCCAGCAGCCCCGGGACAGGGGCAGGGGCAACTAATGAAAAACTGTTTTTT. The rearrangement uses TRBV5-1 and TRBJ1-4; TRBD1 aligns across 10 bases. J lost 0 bases, V lost 4 bases, and 9 bases had no gene match. The germline V gene encodes CDR1 SGHRS and CDR2 YFSETQ. The CDR3 totals 18 residues.

This clone has only one observation. The chain has TRBV9 and TRBJ1-4; perhaps TRBD1 as D (6 bases). V was trimmed by 6 bases and J by 8 bases, leaving 17 bases between them. The CDR3 is 14 residues long. In germline, CDR1 is SGDLS, CDR2 YYNGEE. The CDR3 here is CASNDGGRGEKLFF. CDR3 coding DNA: TGTGCCAGCAACGACGGGGGGCGCGGGGAAAAACTGTTTTTT.

The rearrangement links TRBV28 to TRBJ1-1, with D perhaps matching TRBD1 (5 bases). There are 18 residues in the CDR3. Germline CDR1 reads MDHEN; CDR2 reads SYDVKM. The V and J ends lost 8 bases and 6 bases respectively, with 31 bases between them. In DNA form, the CDR3 reads TGTGCCAGCGCTAGGGACTGGACGTTGTTGAAGAGAAGCGCTGAAGCTTTCTTT. Translation gives CASARDWTLLKRSAEAFF.

Comments on this clone: An end of the junction does not agree with germline; a read error may underlie this. The chain has TRBV6-1 and TRBJ1-5, with TRBD1 matching over 7 bases. Germline V gene lookup returns CDR1 MNHNS and CDR2 SASEGT. CDR3 size: 15 residues. CDR3 region: CASTQRQGSNQPQRF. CDR3 nucleotide sequence: TGTGCCAGCACCCAGAGACAGGGTAGCAATCAGCCCCAGCGTTTT.

This chain uses TRBV7-3 with TRBJ1-2; 8 bases match TRBD1. Germline loops: CDR1 SGHTA, CDR2 FQGTGA. The ends lost 4 bases at V and 6 bases at J; junction bases unmatched: 10. The length of the CDR3 is 15 residues. The CDR3 here is CASSSSTGENDGYTF. The CDR3 DNA reads as TGTGCCAGCAGCTCCTCGACAGGGGAGAACGATGGCTACACCTTC.

V is TRBV27 and J is TRBJ2-5, with 9 bases matching TRBD2. This CDR3 is 15 amino acids long. Trimming removed 3 bases from V and 2 bases from J; junction bases left unmatched: 4. The germline V gene has CDR1 MNHEY and CDR2 SMNVEV (reference sequence). The CDR3 nucleotides read TGTGCCAGCAGTTTGTCTAGCGGGGTTCAAGAGACCCAGTACTTC. Translation gives CASSLSSGVQETQYF.

The genes are TRBV18 and TRBJ2-5; maybe TRBD2 (6 bases). The CDR3 totals 14 residues. Per germline, CDR1 KGHSH and CDR2 LQKENI. Trimming removed 3 bases from V and 3 bases from J, with 11 bases in between. In DNA form, the CDR3 reads TGTGCCAGCTCACCGGGGGGATGGGAAGAGACCCAGTACTTC. Translating it yields CASSPGGWEETQYF.

The rearrangement links TRBV5-4 to TRBJ1-6, with no clear D. Trimming left V 5 bases short and J 6 bases short, with 15 bases between. The CDR3 totals 15 residues. Germline lookup yields CDR1 SGHNT and CDR2 YYREEE (reference sequence). CDR3 nucleotides: TGTGCCAGCAGAATCGTCCCTTCCCCTAATTCACCCCTCCACTTT. Its translation: CASRIVPSPNSPLHF.

The gene calls are TRBV28 and TRBJ2-7, with 8 bases identical to TRBD1. CDR3 length equals 15 residues. Germline CDR1 reads MDHEN; CDR2 reads SYDVKM. The ends lost 2 bases at V and 6 bases at J; junction bases unmatched: 9. CDR3 amino acids: CASSLGGIRGREQYF. DNA of the CDR3: TGTGCCAGCAGTTTAGGGGGAATCAGGGGGCGCGAGCAGTACTTC.

Concerning this clone: One junction end does not reproduce the germline sequence, and a read error may be involved. CDR3 in amino acids: CASSLGLAEGDTQYF. CDR3 coding DNA: TGTGCTAGCAGCTTGGGTCTAGCCGAGGGAGATACGCAGTATTTT. This sequence joins TRBV7-7 and TRBJ2-3; possible D gene TRBD2, 5 bases. This CDR3 is 15 amino acids long. In germline, CDR1 is SSHAT, CDR2 FNYEAQ (reference sequence).

The chain recombines TRBV7-8 with TRBJ2-1; TRBD1 matches 7 bases. The CDR3 is 16 residues long. Germline assignment: CDR1 SGHVS and CDR2 FQNEAQ. V lost 3 bases, J lost 8 bases, and 13 bases stayed unmatched. CDR3 residues: CASSFLSTGIKDEQFF. As DNA, the CDR3 is TGTGCCAGCAGCTTTCTTTCGACAGGGATCAAGGATGAGCAGTTCTTC.

This clone was counted between two and nine times. The chain carries TRBV6-4 and TRBJ2-3; 9 bases fit TRBD2. The length of the CDR3 is 16 residues. Looked up from germline, CDR1 is MRHNA and CDR2 is SNTAGT. With V trimmed by 0 bases and J by 3 bases, 4 bases remained unmatched. This CDR3 is CASSDSGGGATDTQYF. In nucleotides, the CDR3 is TGTGCCAGCAGTGACTCTGGCGGGGGGGCGACAGATACGCAGTATTTT.

This chain joins TRBV15 and TRBJ2-7; D gene unclear. From germline, CDR1 is LNHNV and CDR2 YYDKDF (reference sequence). V was shortened by 7 bases and J by 3 bases, with 4 bases between the two germline ends. This CDR3 contains 10 residues. CDR3 protein: CATTGYEQYF. DNA of the CDR3: TGTGCCACCACAGGCTACGAGCAGTACTTC.

V is TRBV2 and J is TRBJ1-1; TRBD1 aligns across 8 bases. The junction had 13 bases not matched to a gene; V was cut back by 6 bases and J by 1 base. The CDR3 sequence is 17 residues long. CDR1 is SNHLY, CDR2 FYNNEI, per germline. CDR3 loop: CASSLPQGALGNTEAFF. In DNA form, the CDR3 reads TGTGCCAGCAGCCTCCCCCAGGGGGCGTTGGGGAACACTGAAGCTTTCTTT.

The CDR3 region has the DNA TGTGCCAGCAGGGAGGGACAGAGCTCCTACAATGAGCAGTTCTTC. As protein: CASREGQSSYNEQFF. The V call is TRBV6-5, the J call TRBJ2-1; D is perhaps TRBD1 (7 bases). The CDR3 covers 15 residues. Deletions cut 6 bases from V and 0 bases from J, with 12 bases between. Looked up from germline, CDR1 is MNHEY and CDR2 is SVGAGI.

The count of this clone is one. The CDR3 protein is CSVARGQPYEQYF. CDR3 in DNA: TGCAGCGTTGCCCGTGGACAGCCCTACGAGCAGTACTTC. The rearrangement links TRBV29-1 to TRBJ2-7; D is possibly TRBD1 (6 bases). CDR1 is SQVTM, CDR2 ANQGSEA, per germline. Trimming took off 4 bases at V and 2 bases at J, with 12 bases between the two ends. CDR3 length: 13 residues.

CDR3 DNA: TGTGCCAGTAGTATCTGGGCTGACACAGATACGCAGTATTTT. It specifies CASSIWADTDTQYF. V gene TRBV19 combines with J gene TRBJ2-3, with D uncertain. CDR1 is LNHDA and CDR2 is SQIVND in the germline V gene (reference sequence). Trimming pared 3 bases from V and 2 bases from J, leaving 9 bases between. CDR3 size: 14 residues.

V and J are TRBV19 and TRBJ1-3; D not resolved. Germline values: CDR1 LNHDA, CDR2 SQIVND (reference sequence). CDR3 length: 14 residues. V shed 2 bases and J shed 0 bases, with 5 bases lying between them. CDR3 nucleotide sequence: TGTGCCAGTAGTATAATGAGCTCTGGAAACACCATATATTTT. It is translated as CASSIMSSGNTIYF.

J is TRBJ2-3 and V is TRBV7-2; the match to TRBD2 covers 13 bases. CDR1 is SGHTA, CDR2 FQGNSA, per germline. With V trimmed by 6 bases and J by 4 bases, 7 bases remained unmatched. This CDR3 contains 16 residues. In DNA, the CDR3 is TGTGCCAGCAGTTCGGGACTAGCGGGACTGGCAGATACGCAGTATTTT. Protein product: CASSSGLAGLADTQYF.

This rearrangement joins TRBV4-3 to TRBJ2-1, with TRBD1 as a possible D gene (5 bases). Trimming shortened V by 0 bases and J by 9 bases, and 9 bases separated the two germline ends. CDR3 length equals 13 residues. The germline V gene has CDR1 LGHNA and CDR2 YSLEER. The DNA of the CDR3 is TGCGCCAGCAGCCAAGATCAGGGCATTGAGCAGTTCTTC. Translated: CASSQDQGIEQFF.

The J gene is TRBJ2-1, the V gene TRBV6-5; TRBD2 aligns across 12 bases. The CDR3 covers 15 residues. The V segment lost 6 bases and the J segment 4 bases; nucleotides outside the gene matches: 4. CDR1 MNHEY and CDR2 SVGAGI come from the germline V gene. This CDR3 reads CASRDGLAGYNEQFF. Written as DNA, the CDR3 is TGTGCCAGCAGGGATGGACTAGCGGGGTACAATGAGCAGTTCTTC.